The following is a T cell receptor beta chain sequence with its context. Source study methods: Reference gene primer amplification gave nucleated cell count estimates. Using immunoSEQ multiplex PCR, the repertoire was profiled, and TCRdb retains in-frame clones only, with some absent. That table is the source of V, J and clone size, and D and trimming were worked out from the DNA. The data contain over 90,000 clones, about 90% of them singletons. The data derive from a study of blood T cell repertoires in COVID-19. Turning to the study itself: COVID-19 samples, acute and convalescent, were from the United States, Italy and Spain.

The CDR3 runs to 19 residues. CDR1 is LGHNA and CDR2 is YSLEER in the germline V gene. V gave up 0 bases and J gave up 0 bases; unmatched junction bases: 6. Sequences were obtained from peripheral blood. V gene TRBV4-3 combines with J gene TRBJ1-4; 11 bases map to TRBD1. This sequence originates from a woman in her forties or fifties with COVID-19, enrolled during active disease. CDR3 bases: TGCGCCAGCAGCCAAGACCGGACAGGGGGCCACTCAACTAATGAAAAACTGTTTTTT. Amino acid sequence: CASSQDRTGGHSTNEKLFF.